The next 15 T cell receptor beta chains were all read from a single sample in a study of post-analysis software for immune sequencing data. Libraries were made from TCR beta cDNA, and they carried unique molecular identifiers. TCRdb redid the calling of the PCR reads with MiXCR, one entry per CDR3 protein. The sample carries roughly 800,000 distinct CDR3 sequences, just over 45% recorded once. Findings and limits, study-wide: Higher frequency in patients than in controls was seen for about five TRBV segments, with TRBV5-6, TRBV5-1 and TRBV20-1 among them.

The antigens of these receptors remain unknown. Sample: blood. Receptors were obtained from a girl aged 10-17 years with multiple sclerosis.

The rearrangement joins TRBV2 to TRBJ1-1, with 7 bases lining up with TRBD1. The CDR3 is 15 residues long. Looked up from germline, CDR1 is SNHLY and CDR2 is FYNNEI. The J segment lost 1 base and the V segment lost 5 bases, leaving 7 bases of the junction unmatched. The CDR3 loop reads CASSNGQATNTEAFF. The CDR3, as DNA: TGTGCCAGCAGTAACGGACAGGCAACGAACACTGAAGCTTTCTTT.

CDR3 loop: CAIHWKAGPYNEQFF. CDR3 coding DNA: TGCGCCATCCATTGGAAAGCGGGACCCTACAATGAGCAGTTCTTC. The chain couples TRBV10-1 to TRBJ2-1; TRBD2 aligns across 7 bases. The germline gives CDR1 WNHNN, CDR2 SYGVQD (reference sequence). V shed 10 bases and J 2 bases; nucleotides not matched to a gene: 11. This CDR3 has 15 residues.

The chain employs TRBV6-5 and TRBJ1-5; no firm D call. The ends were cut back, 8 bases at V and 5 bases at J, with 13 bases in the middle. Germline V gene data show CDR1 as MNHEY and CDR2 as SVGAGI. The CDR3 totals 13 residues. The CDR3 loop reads CASGQARDQPQHF. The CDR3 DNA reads TGTGCCAGCGGGCAGGCCAGAGATCAGCCCCAGCATTTT.

The CDR3 region has the DNA TGTGCCAGCACTTGGGGGACGGTAGATGAGCAGTTCTTC. This codes for CASTWGTVDEQFF. The chain is built from TRBV2 and TRBJ2-1, with D perhaps TRBD1 or TRBD2 (5 bases each). The CDR3 is 13 amino acids. V lost 7 bases to trimming and J lost 8 bases, with 15 bases between them. Germline CDR1 and CDR2: SNHLY and FYNNEI.

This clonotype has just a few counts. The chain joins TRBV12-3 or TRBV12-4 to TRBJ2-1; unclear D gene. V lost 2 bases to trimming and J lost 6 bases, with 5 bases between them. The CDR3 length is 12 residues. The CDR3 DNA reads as TGTGCCAGCAGTTTAAACTTCAATGAGCAGTTCTTC. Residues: CASSLNFNEQFF.

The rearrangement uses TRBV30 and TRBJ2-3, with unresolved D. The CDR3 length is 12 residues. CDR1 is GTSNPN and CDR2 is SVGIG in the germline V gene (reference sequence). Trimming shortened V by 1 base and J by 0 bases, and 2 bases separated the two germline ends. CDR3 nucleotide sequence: TGTGCCTGGAGTGAGAGCACAGATACGCAGTATTTT. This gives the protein CAWSESTDTQYF.

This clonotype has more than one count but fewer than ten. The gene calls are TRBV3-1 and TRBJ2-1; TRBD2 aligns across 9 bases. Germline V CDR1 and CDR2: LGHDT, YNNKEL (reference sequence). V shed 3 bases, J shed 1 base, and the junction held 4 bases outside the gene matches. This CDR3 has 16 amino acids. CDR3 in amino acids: CASSHTAGGSYNEQFF. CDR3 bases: TGTGCCAGCAGCCACACCGCGGGAGGGTCCTACAATGAGCAGTTCTTC.

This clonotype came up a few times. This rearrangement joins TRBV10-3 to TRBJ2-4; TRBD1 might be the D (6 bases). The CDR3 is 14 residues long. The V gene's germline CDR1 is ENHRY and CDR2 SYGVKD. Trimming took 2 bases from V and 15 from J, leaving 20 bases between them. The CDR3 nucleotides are TGTGCCATCAGTGAGACTCGCTGGGACACGGGTGCGTACTTC. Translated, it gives CAISETRWDTGAYF.

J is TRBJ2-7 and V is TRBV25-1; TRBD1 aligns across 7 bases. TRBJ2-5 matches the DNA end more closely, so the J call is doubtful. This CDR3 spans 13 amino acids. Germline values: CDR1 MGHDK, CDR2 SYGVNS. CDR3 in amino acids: CASSRGSEKTQYF. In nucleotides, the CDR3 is TGTGCCAGCAGCAGGGGGTCTGAAAAGACCCAGTACTTC.

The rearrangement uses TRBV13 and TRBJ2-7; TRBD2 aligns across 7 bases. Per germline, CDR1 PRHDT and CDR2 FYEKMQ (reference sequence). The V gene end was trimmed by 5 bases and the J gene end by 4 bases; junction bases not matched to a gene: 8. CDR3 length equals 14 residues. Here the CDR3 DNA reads TGTGCCAGCAGCCAGGAGCGGGAACGGTACGAGCAGTACTTC. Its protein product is CASSQERERYEQYF.

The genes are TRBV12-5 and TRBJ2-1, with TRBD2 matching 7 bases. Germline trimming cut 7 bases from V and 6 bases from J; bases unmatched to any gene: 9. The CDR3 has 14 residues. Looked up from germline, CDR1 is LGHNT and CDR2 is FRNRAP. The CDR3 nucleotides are TGTGCTAGTGCTAAAGGACTAGTAAGCAATGAGCAGTTCTTC. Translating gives CASAKGLVSNEQFF.

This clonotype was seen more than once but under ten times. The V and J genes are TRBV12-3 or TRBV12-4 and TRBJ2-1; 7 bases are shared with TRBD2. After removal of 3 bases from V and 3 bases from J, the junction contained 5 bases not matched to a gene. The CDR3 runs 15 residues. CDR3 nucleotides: TGTGCCAGCAGTTTGGCGGGAGTAGGCTACAATGAGCAGTTCTTC. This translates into CASSLAGVGYNEQFF.

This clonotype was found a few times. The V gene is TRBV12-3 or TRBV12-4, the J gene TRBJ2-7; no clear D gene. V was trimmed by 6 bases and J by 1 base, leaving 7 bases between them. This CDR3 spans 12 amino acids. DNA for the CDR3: TGTGCCAGCAGAGCTAGGTCCTACGAGCAGTACTTC. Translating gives CASRARSYEQYF.

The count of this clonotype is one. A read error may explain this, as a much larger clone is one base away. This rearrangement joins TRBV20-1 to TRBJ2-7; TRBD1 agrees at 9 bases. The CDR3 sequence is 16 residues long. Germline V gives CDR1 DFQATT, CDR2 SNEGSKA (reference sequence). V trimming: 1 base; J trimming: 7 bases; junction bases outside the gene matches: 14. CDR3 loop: CSARVTKGTGRNEQYF. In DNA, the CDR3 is TGCAGTGCTAGAGTTACAAAAGGGACAGGGCGCAATGAGCAGTACTTC.

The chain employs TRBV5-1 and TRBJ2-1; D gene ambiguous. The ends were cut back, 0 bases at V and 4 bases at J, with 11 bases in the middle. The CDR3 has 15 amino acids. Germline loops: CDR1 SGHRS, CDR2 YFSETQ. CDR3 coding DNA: TGCGCCAGCAGCTTGGAGACTCTGGATTACAATGAGCAGTTCTTC. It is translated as CASSLETLDYNEQFF.